In its sample, the clone carrying this T cell receptor beta chain was seen many times. The length of the CDR3 is 15 residues. These data originate in a study of response to subunit inactivated influenza vaccine. One entry per CDR3 protein, called by TCRdb with MiXCR from the RT-PCR reads. The sample lists 500,000 to 550,000 distinct CDR3 sequences, around 7.9% seen once, with roughly 13% in the top ten. This material consisted of PBMCs from blood, taken around 25 months after vaccination. This clonotype originated in a man aged 45-69 years who received an inactivated influenza vaccine. The chain employs TRBV21-1 and TRBJ2-5; the table assigns TRBD2, which was not confirmed against the DNA. TRBV21-1 is described as a pseudogene. Here the CDR3 DNA reads TGTGCCAGCAGCAAGGCGACAGACCCGGGGGAGACCCAGTACTTC. Translation: CASSKATDPGETQYF.